The 7 T cell receptor beta chains below were found in one sample sequenced in a study of PD-L1 blockade in urothelial cancer. TCRdb's table, derived via immunoSEQ multiplex PCR, lists solely in-frame clones and lacks some. The table records around 60,000 clones, around 81% of them present only once. Noted time point: pretreatment peripheral blood. Material: PBMCs, obtained around atezolizumab (anti-PD-L1) treatment. Receptors were obtained from a man aged 70-80 years with urothelial cancer.

This clone turned up a few times. CDR3 protein: CASSLTGGNPEAFF. The CDR3 nucleotides are TGCGCCAGCAGCTTAACAGGGGGAAACCCTGAAGCTTTCTTT. The V and J genes are TRBV5-1 and TRBJ1-1; 8 bases agree with TRBD1. CDR1 is SGHRS, CDR2 YFSETQ, per germline. With 2 bases clipped from V and 6 bases from J, the junction kept 6 bases outside the gene matches. The CDR3 has 14 residues.

This clone was seen only once. The V call is TRBV4-1, the J call TRBJ1-5, with a tentative D call TRBD1 (5 bases). Trimming took off 4 bases at V and 4 bases at J, with 11 bases between the two ends. This CDR3 spans 14 amino acids. Germline V lookup: CDR1 MGHRA, CDR2 YSYEKL. The CDR3 spells CASSPGGGNQPQHF. The CDR3 DNA reads TGCGCCAGCAGCCCCGGGGGGGGGAATCAGCCCCAGCATTTT.

J is TRBJ2-1 and V is TRBV29-1; the match to TRBD2 covers 7 bases. The CDR3 consists of 13 residues. CDR1 and CDR2 (germline): SQVTM, ANQGSEA. Trimming removed 7 bases from V and 9 bases from J; junction bases left unmatched: 12. Written as DNA, the CDR3 is TGCAGCGGCATGACTAGCTCCATGCTTGAGCAGTTCTTC. It is translated as CSGMTSSMLEQFF.

The chain is built from TRBV11-2 and TRBJ1-3; maybe TRBD1 (6 bases). With 3 bases removed from V and 0 bases from J, the gap between germline ends came to 9 bases. Germline lookup yields CDR1 SGHAT and CDR2 FQNNGV. The CDR3 totals 15 residues. DNA of the CDR3: TGTGCCAGCAGCTTCAGGGGCCTCTCTGGAAACACCATATATTTT. Amino acid sequence: CASSFRGLSGNTIYF.

V usage is TRBV1 and J usage is TRBJ2-7; no check of the table's D call, TRBD2, against the DNA was made. TRBV1 is a pseudogene locus. The CDR3 has 18 amino acids. The CDR3 sequence: CTSSQDNLGAGGPEEQYF. The CDR3 DNA reads as TGCACCAGCAGCCAAGATAACCTTGGGGCGGGAGGGCCGGAGGAGCAGTACTTC.

This sequence joins TRBV19 and TRBJ1-3; the match to TRBD1 covers 8 bases. Trimming removed 5 bases from V and 2 bases from J; junction bases left unmatched: 5. Germline-derived CDR1 and CDR2 are LNHDA and SQIVND (reference sequence). The CDR3 sequence is 15 residues long. CDR3 loop: CASSVGTGPGNTIYF. DNA of the CDR3: TGTGCCAGTAGTGTCGGGACAGGTCCTGGAAACACCATATATTTT.

V and J are TRBV6-1 and TRBJ1-1; no definite D call. This CDR3 has 13 residues. Germline CDR1 and CDR2: MNHNS and SASEGT. V was trimmed by 2 bases and J by 3 bases, leaving 7 bases between them. DNA of the CDR3: TGTGCCAGCAGTGAACTTAGTGACACTGAAGCTTTCTTT. Translation gives CASSELSDTEAFF.